These 2 T cell receptor beta chains were sequenced from one sample in a study of T-cell reconstitution after alpha-beta-depleted transplantation in children. The TCRbeta library was prepared with unique molecular identifiers. MiXCR, run by TCRdb on the PCR reads, gives a single entry per CDR3 protein. Among over 400,000 distinct CDR3 sequences, 43% were seen once, and the ten largest hold 27%. Sequenced here: PBMCs, sampled before TCRalphabeta/CD19-depleted stem cell transplant. These receptors were collected from a girl aged 2 to 10 with aplastic anemia, due to receive a stem cell transplant.

The gene calls are TRBV20-1 and TRBJ1-5; D remains ambiguous. Germline CDR1 is DFQATT and CDR2 is SNEGSKA (reference sequence). V lost 6 bases and J lost 7, with 16 bases in between. The CDR3 contains 13 residues. CDR3 residues: CSARRQGGQPQHF. As DNA, the CDR3 is TGCAGTGCCCGGAGACAAGGTGGACAGCCCCAGCATTTT.

This clonotype was detected only a few times. This chain connects TRBV4-1 to TRBJ1-5; the D is unclear. The CDR3 has 16 amino acids. Germline V gene lookup returns CDR1 MGHRA and CDR2 YSYEKL. V was pared by 1 base and J by 1 base, with 11 bases between. CDR3: CASSQGTGVSNQPQHF. The DNA for the CDR3 is TGCGCCAGCAGCCAAGGGACGGGAGTAAGCAATCAGCCCCAGCATTTT.